These T cell receptor beta chains were read from a single sample in a study of cytomegalovirus exposure and HLA in healthy donors. Profiling relied on immunoSEQ multiplex PCR, and the TCRdb table lists in-frame clones only, not all of them. The table shows over 100,000 clones, with around 9% occurring only once. Input material: PBMCs. These receptors originate from a middle-aged woman in good health and CMV-seropositive. Each CDR3 is given with its conserved first and last residue. The order of the fields is D gene, J gene, V gene, clone size, CDR3 length, CDR3 DNA, CDR3 protein. D genes are given only for firm matches. A row's size may be missing; if present it is once, few, many or a size class.

.,TRBJ2-3,TRBV5-1,few,18,TGCGCCAGCAGCTTGGGTAGGGGTCCCCCCACTAGCACAGATACGCAGTATTTT,CASSLGRGPPTSTDTQYF
TRBD1,TRBJ1-1,TRBV5-4,few,16,TGTGCCAGCAGCCTCTGGACAGGGAAGGGGTACACTGAAGCTTTCTTT,CASSLWTGKGYTEAFF
.,TRBJ1-5,TRBV15,.,13,TGTGCCACCAGCAGACAGGAAGATCAGCCCCAGCATTTT,CATSRQEDQPQHF
.,TRBJ2-3,TRBV5-1,few,14,TGCGCCAGCAGCGTTGGGACTTCTACGGATACGCAGTATTTT,CASSVGTSTDTQYF
.,TRBJ1-4,TRBV5-1,.,16,TGCGCCAGCAGCTCCTTGGATGGGGGCTTAAATGAAAAACTGTTTTTT,CASSSLDGGLNEKLFF
TRBD1,TRBJ1-5,TRBV7-8,.,15,TGTGCCAGCAGCTTCACGACAGGGTTAGGACAGCCCCAGCATTTT,CASSFTTGLGQPQHF
.,TRBJ2-6,TRBV5-1,few,15,TGCGCCAGCAGCTGGGAGAGCTCTGGGGCCAACGTCCTGACTTTC,CASSWESSGANVLTF
TRBD2,TRBJ2-1,TRBV28,.,15,TGTGCCAGCAGTTTAGTCCTGACTAGCGGAAGGTGGGAGTTCTTC,CASSLVLTSGRWEFF
TRBD2,TRBJ2-5,TRBV7-2,.,15,TGTGCCAGCAGCTTCCAGCGGGGGGTAGGGGAGACCCAGTACTTC,CASSFQRGVGETQYF
.,TRBJ1-5,TRBV19,few,14,TGTGCCAGTAGTATTGGAAGGGGTAAGGAGCCCCAGCATTTT,CASSIGRGKEPQHF
.,TRBJ2-3,TRBV5-1,.,14,TGCGCCAGCAGCCCAACAGGGCCCACAGATACGCAGTATTTT,CASSPTGPTDTQYF
TRBD1,TRBJ2-5,TRBV13,few,20,TGTGCCAGCAGCGCCCGGACAGGGGGCATCGCGACTAGACTTCAAGAGACCCAGTACTTC,CASSARTGGIATRLQETQYF
TRBD1,TRBJ2-7,TRBV7-2,few,14,TGTGCCAGCAGCGCCGCCGGGACAGGGTACGAGCAGTACTTC,CASSAAGTGYEQYF
.,TRBJ1-6,TRBV7-9,few,14,TGTGCCAGCAGAGGACAGCCCAATAATTCACCCCTCCACTTT,CASRGQPNNSPLHF
.,TRBJ2-2,TRBV9,few,15,TGTGCCAGCAGCGTGGCGGGACAGAGTACCGGGGAGCTGTTTTTT,CASSVAGQSTGELFF
TRBD1,TRBJ1-1,TRBV18,.,12,TGTGCCAGCTCACAGGGGGCTCTTATGGCTTTCTTT,CASSQGALMAFF
TRBD1,TRBJ2-7,TRBV9,few,15,TGTGCCAGCAGCGTAACCGGGACAGGGCGCTACGAGCAGTACTTC,CASSVTGTGRYEQYF
.,TRBJ2-7,TRBV6-1,few,13,TGTGCCAGCAGTTCGGGTCGCTCCTACGAGCAGTACTTC,CASSSGRSYEQYF
TRBD1,TRBJ1-1,TRBV19,.,14,TGTGCCAGTAGTATAGGGGGACAGGGGATTCAAGCTTTCTTT,CASSIGGQGIQAFF
.,TRBJ2-7,TRBV7-9,.,15,TGTGCCAGCAGCTTAGCGGTCCGGGACAACCACGAGCAGTACTTC,CASSLAVRDNHEQYF
.,TRBJ1-5,TRBV6-4,few,13,TGTGCCAGCAGCGGGTCCTACAATCAGCCCCAGCATTTT,CASSGSYNQPQHF
.,TRBJ1-2,TRBV6-5,few,11,TGTGCCAGCAGAGACTGGCGTGGCTACACCTTC,CASRDWRGYTF
TRBD1,TRBJ1-4,TRBV19,few,19,TGTGCCAGTAGTGCTACCGGGACAGGGGGCGTCAGTGGAGATGAAAAACTGTTTTTT,CASSATGTGGVSGDEKLFF
.,TRBJ2-5,TRBV6-5,.,13,TGTGCCAGCAGTCGGAACAGCCAAGAGACCCAGTACTTC,CASSRNSQETQYF
TRBD1,TRBJ2-7,TRBV2,few,11,TGTGCCAGCAGTGGGGACAGTCGGCAGTACTTC,CASSGDSRQYF
TRBD1,TRBJ1-1,TRBV6-5,few,14,TGTGCCAGCAGTACAACAGGGGGGAACACTGAAGCTTTCTTT,CASSTTGGNTEAFF
.,TRBJ2-2,TRBV7-6,few,14,TGTGCCAGCAGCCCGGGGATCGCCACCGGGGAGCTGTTTTTT,CASSPGIATGELFF
.,TRBJ1-3,TRBV15,few,15,TGTGCCACCAGCAGTGGGAGCAGCTCTGGAAACACCATATATTTT,CATSSGSSSGNTIYF
TRBD1,TRBJ2-2,TRBV11-2,few,17,TGTGCCAGCAGCTTAGCTAGGGACAGGGCGAACACCGGGGAGCTGTTTTTT,CASSLARDRANTGELFF
.,TRBJ2-1,TRBV27,few,20,TGTGCCAGCACCAAGGGGCTTCACTCCCTAGGACCACGTTCCTACAATGAGCAGTTCTTC,CASTKGLHSLGPRSYNEQFF
TRBD1,TRBJ2-1,TRBV2,few,13,TGTGCCAGCAGCGGGGACAGCTACAATGAGCAGTTCTTC,CASSGDSYNEQFF
.,TRBJ1-1,TRBV19,few,13,TGTGCCAGTAGTAGACGGGGGAAAACTGAAGCTTTCTTT,CASSRRGKTEAFF
.,TRBJ1-2,TRBV5-4,.,15,TGTGCCAGCAGCTTGGTTAACACAGCTAACTATGGCTACACCTTC,CASSLVNTANYGYTF
TRBD1,TRBJ2-1,TRBV2,.,14,TGTGCCAGCAGTGTCCTCTTGGACAGGGGTGTGCAGTTCTTC,CASSVLLDRGVQFF
.,TRBJ2-7,TRBV6-5,.,15,TGTGCCAGCAGTTACTCGGCACAGCCCTCCTACGAGCAGTACTTC,CASSYSAQPSYEQYF
.,TRBJ1-1,TRBV6-5,few,13,TGTGCCAGCAGTTACTCTGCGGTGGCTGAAGCTTTCTTT,CASSYSAVAEAFF
.,TRBJ1-6,TRBV27,few,15,TGTGCCAGCAGCCCGGGACTCTCCCGGAGTTCACCCCTCCACTTT,CASSPGLSRSSPLHF
TRBD2,TRBJ2-3,TRBV4-1,.,18,TGCGCCAGCAGCCAGGAGGGGAGCGGGGGCGATAGCACAGATACGCAGTATTTT,CASSQEGSGGDSTDTQYF